The next 26 T cell receptor beta chains were all read from a single sample in a study of molecular identifiers for immune sequencing clone quantification. TCRdb reprocessed the PCR reads via MiXCR and lists one record per CDR3 protein. The repertoire holds some 580,000 distinct CDR3 sequences, with about 25% as singletons. The material sequenced was naive CD8+ T cells from blood, with Jurkat cell RNA spiked in. Subset here: FACS-sorted CD8+CD4-CCR7+CD45RA+ naive T cells. The receptors here all came from a human donor in good health. Some libraries in this study had Jurkat cell RNA spiked in.

This clonotype has a handful of counts. V and J are TRBV28 and TRBJ1-5; TRBD1 might be the D (6 bases). CDR3 length equals 15 residues. Deletions cut 1 base from V and 1 base from J, with 8 bases between. Germline CDR1 is MDHEN and CDR2 is SYDVKM. CDR3 protein: CASSLYTGSNQPQHF. The CDR3 coding sequence is TGTGCCAGCAGTTTATATACAGGGAGCAATCAGCCCCAGCATTTT.

Details on this clonotype: A clone one base away is much larger, so this may be a read error. The chain employs TRBV5-1 and TRBJ2-7, with D unclear. This CDR3 has 11 residues. With 2 bases removed from V and 9 bases from J, the gap between germline ends came to 9 bases. Germline CDR1 SGHRS, CDR2 YFSETQ. CDR3 sequence (DNA): TGCGCCAGCAGCTTTAACCACGTGCAGTACTTC. It specifies CASSFNHVQYF.

The chain uses TRBV4-1 and TRBJ2-5; possibly TRBD2 for D (6 bases). The length of the CDR3 is 14 residues. In germline, CDR1 is MGHRA, CDR2 YSYEKL. Trimming cost V 0 bases and J 3 bases, with 8 bases left between them. The CDR3 bases are TGCGCCAGCAGCCAAGAAACGGGGGAAGAGACCCAGTACTTC. The encoded protein is CASSQETGEETQYF.

This clonotype was observed a handful of times. This chain links TRBV5-5 with TRBJ2-1; 9 bases agree with TRBD1. Germline-derived CDR1 and CDR2 are SGHKS and YYEKEE (reference sequence). The CDR3 contains 18 residues. J was trimmed by 6 bases and V by 0 bases; bases with no gene match: 13. In DNA form, the CDR3 reads TGTGCCAGCAGCTTGGAAGGGACGGACAGGGGCTACAGCAATGAGCAGTTCTTC. It specifies CASSLEGTDRGYSNEQFF.

For this clonotype: Germline is not matched at one junction end, which may reflect a read error. The V gene is TRBV29-1, the J gene TRBJ1-2, with D maybe TRBD1 (6 bases). The length of the CDR3 is 12 residues. Per germline, CDR1 SQVTM and CDR2 ANQGSEA. The CDR3, as DNA: TGCGGCGTTGAGGGGGGGGCTTATGGCTACACCTTC. Encoded protein: CGVEGGAYGYTF. Full variable domain (missing parts from reference TRBV29-1 and TRBJ1-2): SAVISQKPSRDICQRGTSLTIQCQVDSQVTMMFWYRQQPGQSLTLIATANQGSEATYESGFVIDKFPISRPNLTFSTLTVSNMSPEDSSIYLCGVEGGAYGYTFGSGTRLTVV.

A remark on this clonotype: Possible read error: a much larger clone is one base away. No conserved phenylalanine or tryptophan is present at the end of the CDR3, so a read error is the likely explanation. The rearrangement uses TRBV4-2 and TRBJ2-7; 9 bases are shared with TRBD2. CDR1 LGHNA and CDR2 YNFKEQ come from the germline V gene. This CDR3 region has 15 residues. The ends lost 3 bases at V and 4 bases at J; junction bases unmatched: 7. Here the CDR3 reads CASSQTSGPFYEQYI. Written as DNA, the CDR3 is TGTGCCAGCAGCCAGACTAGCGGACCATTTTACGAGCAGTACATC.

The V and J genes are TRBV5-1 and TRBJ2-7; D may be TRBD2 (6 bases). V was clipped by 4 bases and J by 5 bases, with 19 bases between them. Germline CDR1 SGHRS, CDR2 YFSETQ. The CDR3 covers 15 residues. CDR3 sequence: CASSMEGAPSDEQYF. CDR3 nucleotide sequence: TGCGCCAGCAGCATGGAGGGAGCGCCTTCGGACGAGCAGTACTTC.

This clonotype occurred a few times. The genes are TRBV4-1 and TRBJ2-2; 9 nucleotides line up with TRBD1. This CDR3 comprises 14 residues. The germline V gene encodes CDR1 MGHRA and CDR2 YSYEKL. V was pared by 7 bases and J by 4 bases, with 4 bases of the junction left unmatched. The CDR3 sequence is CASTPGQGTGELFF. CDR3 sequence (DNA): TGCGCCAGCACGCCGGGACAGGGCACCGGGGAGCTGTTTTTT.

As concerns this clonotype: It may be a read error: a sequence one base away is much more abundant. The chain combines TRBV20-1 with TRBJ2-7; unclear D gene. Germline loops: CDR1 DFQATT, CDR2 SNEGSKA (reference sequence). The V gene lost 1 base and the J gene lost 0 bases, with 13 bases spanning the gap. The CDR3 is 15 amino acids. The CDR3 nucleotides are TGCAGTGCTAGAGGTTTAAACAGATACTCCTACGAGCAGTACTTC. This encodes CSARGLNRYSYEQYF.

This clonotype was seen once. This chain connects TRBV10-3 to TRBJ2-3, with a weak D call TRBD2 (7 bases). CDR1 is ENHRY, CDR2 SYGVKD, per germline. The CDR3 has 15 amino acids. V lost 6 bases and J lost 4, with 17 bases in between. CDR3 sequence: CAIRGGGAWPDTQYF. Written as DNA, the CDR3 is TGTGCCATCAGAGGGGGGGGGGCTTGGCCAGATACGCAGTATTTT.

At least ten counts were recorded for this clonotype. This sequence joins TRBV4-2 and TRBJ2-2; 8 bases are a match to TRBD2. The CDR3 runs to 17 residues. After removal of 2 bases from V and 4 bases from J, the junction contained 9 bases not matched to a gene. The germline CDR1 and CDR2 sequences are LGHNA and YNFKEQ. CDR3 sequence reads: CASSQHRAGASTGELFF. CDR3 in DNA: TGTGCCAGCAGCCAACACCGAGCGGGAGCGAGCACCGGGGAGCTGTTTTTT.

This clonotype was detected many times. The chain is built from TRBV6-9 and TRBJ2-7; 7 bases are shared with TRBD1. There are 15 residues in the CDR3. CDR1 and CDR2 from the germline V gene are MNHGY and SVAAGI. The V segment lost 6 bases and the J segment 3 bases; nucleotides outside the gene matches: 11. The CDR3 nucleotides are TGTGCCAGCAGAAGACGCCGACAGGGCCACTACGAGCAGTACTTC. Residues: CASRRRRQGHYEQYF.

With regard to this clonotype: This may stem from a read error, because a much larger clone lies one nucleotide away. The chain recombines TRBV12-3 or TRBV12-4 with TRBJ2-3, with 9 bases fitting TRBD2. The CDR3 runs to 18 residues. CDR3 sequence: CASSFWLAGRQRADAQYF. CDR3 sequence (DNA): TGTGCCAGCAGTTTCTGGCTAGCGGGGCGTCAAAGGGCAGATGCGCAGTATTTT.

This clonotype was seen a handful of times. The rearrangement uses TRBV5-1 and TRBJ2-1; TRBD1 agrees at 8 bases. Germline assignment: CDR1 SGHRS and CDR2 YFSETQ. The V segment lost 3 bases and the J segment 7 bases; nucleotides outside the gene matches: 0. The CDR3 totals 12 residues. In DNA, the CDR3 is TGCGCCAGCAGCTGGACAGGGAATGAGCAGTTCTTC. Its translation: CASSWTGNEQFF.

In this sample, this clonotype turned up many times. The chain uses TRBV9 and TRBJ2-3, with D possibly TRBD2 on 6 matching bases. Germline V gives CDR1 SGDLS, CDR2 YYNGEE. V lost 4 bases, J lost 4 bases, and 10 bases lay in between. The CDR3 runs to 13 residues. The CDR3 spells CASSNWEADTQYF. Here the CDR3 DNA reads TGTGCCAGCAGCAATTGGGAGGCAGATACGCAGTATTTT.

The gene calls are TRBV4-3 and TRBJ2-5; a weak D match, TRBD1 (5 bases). Trimming took off 0 bases at V and 0 bases at J, with 17 bases between the two ends. The CDR3 runs to 18 residues. The germline V gene encodes CDR1 LGHNA and CDR2 YSLEER. The CDR3, as DNA: TGCGCCAGCAGCCAAGATTTTACGGGCAGGGATCACCAAGAGACCCAGTACTTC. This codes for CASSQDFTGRDHQETQYF.

V and J are TRBV19 and TRBJ2-7; the D gene is possibly TRBD2 (6 bases). Trimming removed 3 bases from V and 3 bases from J, with 12 bases in between. Germline CDR1 and CDR2: LNHDA and SQIVND (reference sequence). This CDR3 is built from 14 residues. Here the CDR3 reads CASSIRLVFYEQYF. The CDR3, as DNA: TGTGCCAGTAGTATCCGACTAGTTTTCTACGAGCAGTACTTC. Using reference TRBV19 and TRBJ2-7 for the parts outside the CDR3, the full variable domain is DGGITQSPKYLFRKEGQNVTLSCEQNLNHDAMYWYRQDPGQGLRLIYYSQIVNDFQKGDIAEGYSVSREKKESFPLTVTSAQKNPTAFYLCASSIRLVFYEQYFGPGTRLTVT.

This clonotype was recorded at least ten times. The chain couples TRBV5-6 to TRBJ2-7; D not resolved. The V end was cut by 4 bases, the J end by 5 bases, with 16 bases between. CDR3 size: 14 residues. CDR1 SGHDT and CDR2 YYEEEE come from the germline V gene. Written as DNA, the CDR3 is TGTGCCAGCAGCCCTCCGTCCCGGACCCACGAGCAGTACTTC. It encodes CASSPPSRTHEQYF.

V and J are TRBV29-1 and TRBJ2-2; D tentatively reads TRBD1 or TRBD2 (5 bases each). The length of the CDR3 is 13 residues. The germline V gene has CDR1 SQVTM and CDR2 ANQGSEA. Trimming shortened V by 5 bases and J by 0 bases, and 7 bases separated the two germline ends. The CDR3 sequence is CSVLGANTGELFF. The CDR3 coding sequence is TGCAGCGTTTTGGGGGCGAACACCGGGGAGCTGTTTTTT.

This clonotype was observed many times. The chain has TRBV7-9 and TRBJ2-6; TRBD2 matches at 7 bases. V trimming: 5 bases; J trimming: 0 bases; junction bases outside the gene matches: 13. The CDR3 consists of 19 residues. The germline gives CDR1 SEHNR, CDR2 FQNEAQ (reference sequence). CDR3 sequence reads: CASSPPRLAESSGANVLTF. The CDR3 region has the DNA TGTGCCAGCAGCCCCCCTCGGCTAGCGGAAAGCTCTGGGGCCAACGTCCTGACTTTC.

V usage is TRBV6-2 or TRBV6-3 and J usage is TRBJ2-7; D not resolved. Trimming took 0 bases from V and 2 from J, leaving 14 bases between them. From germline, CDR1 is MNHEY and CDR2 SVGEGT. This CDR3 comprises 16 residues. The CDR3 sequence is CASSYSRSLPTYEQYF. DNA for the CDR3: TGTGCCAGCAGTTACTCTAGGTCTCTACCAACCTACGAGCAGTACTTC.

This clonotype was seen a few times. V usage is TRBV6-5 and J usage is TRBJ2-7; D is possibly TRBD2 (6 bases). This CDR3 is 16 amino acids long. The V end was cut by 2 bases, the J end by 3 bases, with 17 bases between. Germline lookup yields CDR1 MNHEY and CDR2 SVGAGI. The CDR3 DNA sequence: TGTGCCAGCAGTTACAGTTCCGGAGGGGATCACTACGAGCAGTACTTC. It is translated as CASSYSSGGDHYEQYF.

J is TRBJ1-1 and V is TRBV19, with TRBD1 identical over 8 bases. The germline V gene has CDR1 LNHDA and CDR2 SQIVND (reference sequence). The CDR3 covers 17 residues. The ends lost 6 bases at V and 1 base at J; junction bases unmatched: 13. CDR3 region: CASSPGTGDSWNTEAFF. The CDR3 nucleotides read TGTGCCAGTAGCCCCGGGACAGGCGACTCCTGGAACACTGAAGCTTTCTTT. Combining the CDR3 with reference TRBV19 and TRBJ1-1 gives the whole variable domain DGGITQSPKYLFRKEGQNVTLSCEQNLNHDAMYWYRQDPGQGLRLIYYSQIVNDFQKGDIAEGYSVSREKKESFPLTVTSAQKNPTAFYLCASSPGTGDSWNTEAFFGQGTRLTVV.

In this sample, this clonotype turned up many times. The chain is built from TRBV28 and TRBJ1-1, with D unclear. The CDR3 covers 15 residues. Germline values: CDR1 MDHEN, CDR2 SYDVKM. V gave up 5 bases and J gave up 2 bases, with 15 bases separating them. This CDR3 reads CASSPGPDLNTEAFF. DNA for the CDR3: TGTGCCAGCAGTCCCGGGCCGGACCTTAACACTGAAGCTTTCTTT.

The V gene is TRBV27, the J gene TRBJ2-3; D is perhaps TRBD1 (5 bases). The CDR3 is 16 amino acids. Per germline, CDR1 MNHEY and CDR2 SMNVEV (reference sequence). Trimming removed 5 bases at V and 4 bases at J, with 19 bases between. The CDR3 here is CASSMKDIRIADTQYF. The CDR3 DNA reads as TGTGCCAGCAGTATGAAGGACATAAGAATCGCAGATACGCAGTATTTT.

The genes are TRBV6-2 or TRBV6-3 and TRBJ1-5; D is possibly TRBD1 (5 bases). The V end was cut by 8 bases, the J end by 2 bases, with 16 bases between. The CDR3 consists of 15 residues. Germline loops: CDR1 MNHEY, CDR2 SVGEGT. CDR3 bases: TGTGCCAGCGGACTCAAACTGGGGCGCAATCAGCCCCAGCATTTT. It encodes CASGLKLGRNQPQHF.